Listed below are T cell receptor beta chains from one sample, sequenced in a study of response to subunit inactivated influenza vaccine. TCRdb re-called the RT-PCR reads with MiXCR, one entry per CDR3 protein. The sample shows hundreds of thousands of distinct CDR3 sequences, less than 20% of them seen only once. Here the sequenced sample was PBMCs from blood, taken 5 days after vaccination. The receptors here all came from a man in his fifties who received an inactivated influenza vaccine. The CDR3 runs from the conserved cysteine through the conserved F or W. The order of the fields is J gene, clone size, D gene, V gene, CDR3 DNA, CDR3 protein. D genes are given only for firm matches. Some rows mark clone size as missing; the rest say once, few, many or name a class of expanded clone.

J: TRBJ2-1
size: few
D: NA
V: TRBV20-1
DNA: TGCAGTGCTTCCCATCCGGATGAGCAGTTCTTC
CDR3: CSASHPDEQFF

J: TRBJ2-3
size: few
D: TRBD1
V: TRBV7-2
DNA: TGTGCCAGCAGCCCCCAGGGGGCGCGTTCAGATACGCAGTATTTT
CDR3: CASSPQGARSDTQYF

J: TRBJ2-1
size: few
D: TRBD2
V: TRBV10-3
DNA: TGTGCCATCAGTGAGTCGCTTGGACTAGCGGGATCCAATGAGCAGTTCTTC
CDR3: CAISESLGLAGSNEQFF

J: TRBJ2-1
size: few
D: NA
V: TRBV7-9
DNA: TGTGCGACAGGAAGGGCAGGGGACAATGAGCAGTTCTTC
CDR3: CATGRAGDNEQFF

J: TRBJ1-1
size: many
D: TRBD1
V: TRBV5-1
DNA: TGTGCCAGCAGTTCCGGGACAGGGAACACTGAAGCTTTCTTT
CDR3: CASSSGTGNTEAFF

J: TRBJ1-5
size: NA
D: NA
V: TRBV5-1
DNA: TGCGCCAGCAGCCCCGACAGTGCCAATCAGCCCCAGCATTTT
CDR3: CASSPDSANQPQHF

J: TRBJ2-3
size: NA
D: NA
V: TRBV14
DNA: TGTGCCAGCGGGTCCAGCAGTTCAGATACGCAGTATTTT
CDR3: CASGSSSSDTQYF

J: TRBJ2-5
size: few
D: TRBD2
V: TRBV7-9
DNA: TGTGCCAGCAGCTCATTTGGGCGGGGGGACCAAGAGACCCAGTACTTC
CDR3: CASSSFGRGDQETQYF

J: TRBJ2-7
size: NA
D: NA
V: TRBV7-2
DNA: TGTGCCAGCAGCTTAGGACTCCGGCCCTCCTCCTACGAGCAGTACTTC
CDR3: CASSLGLRPSSYEQYF

J: TRBJ2-7
size: few
D: NA
V: TRBV20-1
DNA: TGCAGTGCTGACGGGGGCCAGGCGAACTACGAGCAGTACTTC
CDR3: CSADGGQANYEQYF

J: TRBJ2-5
size: NA
D: NA
V: TRBV6-5
DNA: TGTGCCAGCAGTTCACGTATCGTTCGGGAGACCCAGTACTTC
CDR3: CASSSRIVRETQYF

J: TRBJ2-7
size: NA
D: TRBD1
V: TRBV2
DNA: TGTGCCAGCAGTGAATTCGGACAGGGGTACGAGCAGTACTTC
CDR3: CASSEFGQGYEQYF

J: TRBJ2-4
size: many
D: NA
V: TRBV12-3/TRBV12-4
DNA: TGTGCCAGCAGTTTAGAGAGGAGGGACATTCAGTACTTC
CDR3: CASSLERRDIQYF

J: TRBJ2-3
size: many
D: NA
V: TRBV5-1
DNA: TGCGCCAGCAGCTTGGCAAGGCAGGGAACAGATACGCAGTATTTT
CDR3: CASSLARQGTDTQYF

J: TRBJ1-2
size: many
D: TRBD1
V: TRBV5-1
DNA: TGCGCCAGCAGCTCTTTCTCTGACAGGGAGAAAGCTAACTATGGCTACACCTTC
CDR3: CASSSFSDREKANYGYTF

J: TRBJ2-2
size: NA
D: NA
V: TRBV9
DNA: TGTGCCAGCAGCCCAGGACACTCCGGCACCGGGGAGCTGTTTTTT
CDR3: CASSPGHSGTGELFF

J: TRBJ2-7
size: NA
D: TRBD2
V: TRBV28
DNA: TGTGCCAGCAGTTTAACTTTATTCGCGGGGGGAAACTACGAGCAGTACTTC
CDR3: CASSLTLFAGGNYEQYF

J: TRBJ2-1
size: many
D: NA
V: TRBV7-8
DNA: TGTGCCAGCAGCTTTGGCGGGAAAGGCACATATGAGCAGTTCTTC
CDR3: CASSFGGKGTYEQFF

J: TRBJ2-1
size: NA
D: TRBD2
V: TRBV6-2/TRBV6-3
DNA: TGTGCCAGCGGCCCTTTAGCGGGGGTTTACAATGAGCAGTTCTTC
CDR3: CASGPLAGVYNEQFF

J: TRBJ1-1
size: few
D: TRBD1
V: TRBV20-1
DNA: TGCAGTGCTAGAGATCGTGACAGGGGCTACACTGAAGCTTTCTTT
CDR3: CSARDRDRGYTEAFF

J: TRBJ2-3
size: NA
D: NA
V: TRBV6-2/TRBV6-3
DNA: TGTGCCAGCAGTGCATATCGACTCCTCGCAAATACGCAGTATTTT
CDR3: CASSAYRLLANTQYF

J: TRBJ2-2
size: few
D: NA
V: TRBV5-5
DNA: TGTGCCAGCAGCTTCCGGGACATTAACACCGGGGAGCTGTTTTTT
CDR3: CASSFRDINTGELFF

J: TRBJ2-6
size: few
D: NA
V: TRBV9
DNA: TGTGCCAGCAGCGCCGACAGATACTCTGGGGCCAACGTCCTGACTTTC
CDR3: CASSADRYSGANVLTF

J: TRBJ2-7
size: NA
D: NA
V: TRBV28
DNA: TGTGCCAGCAGTTTCAAGATATCAGGGAGCTCCTACGAGCAGTACTTC
CDR3: CASSFKISGSSYEQYF

J: TRBJ2-6
size: many
D: NA
V: TRBV6-5
DNA: TGTGCCAGCAGTTATATATCGTCCTCAACCCAGCCCGGGGCCAACGTCCTGACTTTC
CDR3: CASSYISSSTQPGANVLTF

J: TRBJ2-5
size: few
D: NA
V: TRBV20-1
DNA: TGCAGTGCTAGAGTTGGATGGGAGACCCAGTACTTC
CDR3: CSARVGWETQYF

J: TRBJ2-5
size: NA
D: NA
V: TRBV5-1
DNA: TGCGCCAGCAGCCCACTGCCGGTGGGGGCACAAGAGACCCAGTACTTC
CDR3: CASSPLPVGAQETQYF